These 14 T cell receptor beta chains share one sample of origin, sequenced in a study of cytomegalovirus exposure and HLA in healthy donors. Vbeta (60) and Jbeta (13) primers were used in the PCR. Generated by immunoSEQ multiplex PCR, the TCRdb table keeps only in-frame clones and is missing some. The sample lists approximately 120,000 clones, around 84% occurring once. The specimen was PBMCs. The origin of the receptors is a young man in good health and CMV-seronegative.

The V gene is TRBV6-5, the J gene TRBJ1-1; 9 nucleotides align to TRBD1. This CDR3 spans 13 amino acids. J was trimmed by 5 bases and V by 10 bases; bases with no gene match: 8. Per germline, CDR1 MNHEY and CDR2 SVGAGI. In nucleotides, the CDR3 is TGTGCCATCCGGGACAGGGTATTTACTGAAGCTTTCTTT. Residues: CAIRDRVFTEAFF.

The genes are TRBV6-5 and TRBJ2-7, with 10 bases fitting TRBD2. This CDR3 is built from 16 residues. CDR1 and CDR2 (germline): MNHEY, SVGAGI. The J segment lost 0 bases and the V segment lost 2 bases, leaving 4 bases of the junction unmatched. CDR3 bases: TGTGCCAGCAGTTACCTAGCGGGGGTACCCTCCTACGAGCAGTACTTC. This codes for CASSYLAGVPSYEQYF.

V and J are TRBV5-4 and TRBJ1-1; weak D call: TRBD1 (5 bases). From germline, CDR1 is SGHNT and CDR2 YYREEE (reference sequence). The ends were cut back, 4 bases at V and 5 bases at J, with 12 bases in the middle. The CDR3 length is 13 residues. The CDR3 nucleotides read TGTGCCAGCAGCCGTACAGGTAGTACTGAAGCTTTCTTT. It translates to CASSRTGSTEAFF.

The V call is TRBV6-4, the J call TRBJ2-6; 8 bases line up with TRBD1. V was pared by 2 bases and J by 0 bases, with 9 bases of the junction left unmatched. The germline V gene has CDR1 MRHNA and CDR2 SNTAGT. The CDR3 totals 19 residues. The CDR3 protein is CASSDPGTGRYSGANVLTF. The CDR3 bases are TGTGCCAGCAGTGACCCCGGGACAGGACGCTACTCTGGGGCCAACGTCCTGACTTTC.

The chain links TRBV7-8 to TRBJ2-7; 10 bases match TRBD1. This CDR3 region has 16 residues. The junction had 3 bases not matched to a gene; V was cut back by 1 base and J by 0 bases. Germline V gene data show CDR1 as SGHVS and CDR2 as FQNEAQ. DNA for the CDR3: TGTGCCAGCAGCTTAGTCGGGGACAGGGGCTCCTACGAGCAGTACTTC. The encoded protein is CASSLVGDRGSYEQYF.

As concerns this clone: The same CDR3 can be traced to other DNA sequences in this sample. The CDR3 DNA follows: TGTGCCAGCAGGGGGCAGGGAATAACTGAAGCTTTCTTT. Translating it yields CASRGQGITEAFF. This sequence joins TRBV2 and TRBJ1-1; perhaps TRBD1 as D (5 bases). V was pared by 6 bases and J by 5 bases, with 13 bases between. This CDR3 has 13 residues. Germline CDR1 reads SNHLY; CDR2 reads FYNNEI.

This clone was observed a handful of times. The rearrangement joins TRBV7-2 to TRBJ2-3; TRBD2 might be the D (6 bases). The ends were cut back, 3 bases at V and 2 bases at J, with 15 bases in the middle. Germline loops: CDR1 SGHTA, CDR2 FQGNSA. CDR3 length equals 16 residues. CDR3 residues: CASSFRRDSLTDTQYF. CDR3 DNA: TGTGCCAGCAGCTTCCGCCGGGACTCTCTCACAGATACGCAGTATTTT.

In this sample, this clone turned up a few times. This chain connects TRBV11-2 to TRBJ1-6; a weak D match, TRBD1 (5 bases). Trimming shortened V by 2 bases and J by 7 bases, and 6 bases separated the two germline ends. The CDR3 is 13 amino acids. In germline, CDR1 is SGHAT, CDR2 FQNNGV. Here the CDR3 DNA reads TGTGCCAGCAGCTTAACAGGAAATTCACCCCTCCACTTT. This gives the protein CASSLTGNSPLHF.

This clone has only a few counts. V gene TRBV6-1 combines with J gene TRBJ1-5, with D unclear. The V end lost 1 base, the J end lost 2 bases, and 9 bases lay between the germline ends. The CDR3 totals 15 residues. Germline V lookup: CDR1 MNHNS, CDR2 SASEGT. This CDR3 is CASSEVPGGNQPQHF. The CDR3 DNA reads TGTGCCAGCAGTGAAGTCCCTGGAGGCAATCAGCCCCAGCATTTT.

The chain combines TRBV7-9 with TRBJ1-2; 8 nucleotides agree with TRBD1. The CDR3 runs to 11 residues. CDR1 SEHNR and CDR2 FQNEAQ come from the germline V gene (reference sequence). V trimming: 9 bases; J trimming: 7 bases; junction bases outside the gene matches: 4. CDR3 bases: TGTGCCAGTCGACAGGGGCTTGGCTACACCTTC. Translating it yields CASRQGLGYTF.

The chain links TRBV7-9 to TRBJ2-3; no definite D call. The CDR3 runs 13 residues. The ends were cut back, 5 bases at V and 4 bases at J, with 10 bases in the middle. The germline V gene encodes CDR1 SEHNR and CDR2 FQNEAQ (reference sequence). The CDR3 coding sequence is TGTGCCAGCAGCACTCAGACTGCAGATACGCAGTATTTT. Translating it yields CASSTQTADTQYF.

The genes are TRBV6-1 and TRBJ1-3; 9 bases are shared with TRBD1. V was clipped by 3 bases and J by 4 bases; unmatched bases: 4. CDR1 and CDR2 (germline): MNHNS, SASEGT. This CDR3 has 15 amino acids. The chain's CDR3 is CASSEEGTGGNTIYF. CDR3 bases: TGTGCCAGCAGTGAGGAGGGGACAGGGGGAAACACCATATATTTT.

V usage is TRBV2 and J usage is TRBJ1-6; D is ambiguous. Trimming shortened V by 7 bases and J by 9 bases, and 22 bases separated the two germline ends. Germline CDR1 and CDR2: SNHLY and FYNNEI. The CDR3 sequence is 16 residues long. CDR3 coding DNA: TGTGCCAGCACTAAGGACCGGGAGACTCACGTTTCACCCCTCCACTTT. It specifies CASTKDRETHVSPLHF. The variable domain in full, completed from reference TRBV2 and TRBJ1-6, reads EPEVTQTPSHQVTQMGQEVILRCVPISNHLYFYWYRQILGQKVEFLVSFYNNEISEKSEIFDDQFSVERPDGSNFTLKIRSTKLEDSAMYFCASTKDRETHVSPLHFGNGTRLTVT.

The chain uses TRBV6-1 and TRBJ2-3, with 9 positions matching TRBD2. The CDR3 length is 15 residues. CDR1 is MNHNS, CDR2 SASEGT, per germline. J gave up 4 bases and V 7 bases, and 9 bases lay outside the gene matches. CDR3 nucleotide sequence: TGTGCCAGCAACCCCCGTAGCGGGGGTTCAGATACGCAGTATTTT. Its protein is CASNPRSGGSDTQYF.